The clone carrying this T cell receptor beta chain has more than one count but fewer than ten. Its specificity is unknown. Authors' methods: In papillary thyroid cancer, a distant-metastasis classifier was built using CDR3 differences across clinicopathological groups. TCRdb re-analyzed the PCR reads using MiXCR. These V and J calls are TCRdb output, not the study's own analysis. The table lists over 20,000 clones, approximately 24% of them singletons. The CDR3 is 13 amino acids. Looked up from germline, CDR1 is MDHEN and CDR2 is SYDVKM. The ends were cut back, 2 bases at V and 2 bases at J, with 6 bases in the middle. Until they underwent thyroid surgery, no patient had received any treatment. This sample was included in a study of metastatic and nonmetastatic thyroid tumors. About the study: Samples came from malignant and benign thyroid patients, and repertoires were compared across blood and tumor or nodule tissue.

Findings and limits, study-wide: Malignant thyroid tumors reportedly exceeded benign nodules significantly in TCR beta diversity, with the difference appearing in blood and tumor.

This chain connects TRBV28 to TRBJ1-1; D unclear. The clonotype comes from a male donor with papillary thyroid cancer or a benign thyroid nodule (not recorded which). Some clones in this sample may be carry-over from other donors' samples. The sequenced material came from blood. As DNA, the CDR3 is TGTGCCAGCAGTTTACACTTTAACACTGAAGCTTTCTTT. Residues: CASSLHFNTEAFF.